What follows are 21 T cell receptor beta chains derived from one specimen sequenced in a study of blood T cell repertoires in COVID-19. Profiled with immunoSEQ multiplex PCR; TCRdb holds only in-frame clones, not every one. Among about 75,000 clones listed, roughly 84% were seen once. Sequencing was done on a sample of peripheral blood. These receptors all come from a woman aged 45-59 years with acute or convalescent COVID-19.

The CDR3 coding sequence is TGTGCCACCAGAGCGGGACTAGGCGAGACCCAGTACTTC. It is translated as CATRAGLGETQYF. The chain links TRBV15 to TRBJ2-5, with 8 positions matching TRBD2. The CDR3 has 13 residues. The V gene end was trimmed by 6 bases and the J gene end by 5 bases; junction bases not matched to a gene: 5. The V gene's germline CDR1 is LNHNV and CDR2 YYDKDF (reference sequence).

V gene TRBV19 combines with J gene TRBJ2-5; 10 nucleotides line up with TRBD2. Germline CDR1 LNHDA, CDR2 SQIVND (reference sequence). Losses at the gene ends were 3 bases for V and 2 bases for J; bases not matched to a gene: 9. This CDR3 comprises 17 residues. CDR3 residues: CASSIGRGLAVQETQYF. CDR3 nucleotide sequence: TGTGCCAGTAGTATCGGGAGAGGACTAGCGGTGCAAGAGACCCAGTACTTC.

The gene calls are TRBV7-8 and TRBJ2-2; D perhaps matches TRBD1 (6 bases). Trimming took 1 base from V and 0 from J, leaving 9 bases between them. Germline loops: CDR1 SGHVS, CDR2 FQNEAQ. This CDR3 is 16 amino acids long. This CDR3 is CASSLGQGSNTGELFF. CDR3 nucleotides: TGTGCCAGCAGCTTAGGTCAGGGGTCGAACACCGGGGAGCTGTTTTTT.

The chain carries TRBV4-3 and TRBJ2-3, with D possibly matching TRBD1 (7 bases). V was clipped by 0 bases and J by 11 bases, with 21 bases between them. CDR1 is LGHNA and CDR2 is YSLEER in the germline V gene. This CDR3 contains 16 residues. In DNA form, the CDR3 reads TGCGCCAGCAGCCAAGACCTCGGGCTAGGCGGGACAGAGCAGTATTTT. Protein product: CASSQDLGLGGTEQYF.

The chain joins TRBV4-1 to TRBJ1-1; tentatively, D is TRBD1 (5 bases). Trimming pared 4 bases from V and 5 bases from J, leaving 11 bases between. This CDR3 is 13 amino acids long. The germline V gene encodes CDR1 MGHRA and CDR2 YSYEKL. The CDR3 nucleotides read TGCGCCAGCAGCCGGGGGGGAATAACTGAAGCTTTCTTT. Translation gives CASSRGGITEAFF.

In this sample, this clone turned up once. This sequence joins TRBV27 and TRBJ1-1; no clear D. This CDR3 comprises 14 residues. Trimming cost V 4 bases and J 4 bases, with 13 bases left between them. Per the germline V gene, CDR1 is MNHEY and CDR2 is SMNVEV (reference sequence). The CDR3 here is CASSSLLSGTEAFF. The CDR3 DNA sequence: TGTGCCAGCAGTTCCCTCCTTAGTGGCACTGAAGCTTTCTTT.

The chain uses TRBV7-9 and TRBJ1-2; D is undetermined. Germline V lookup: CDR1 SEHNR, CDR2 FQNEAQ (reference sequence). The CDR3 sequence is 12 residues long. Deletions cut 3 bases from V and 6 bases from J, with 8 bases between. In DNA form, the CDR3 reads TGTGCCAGCAGCTTTAACGGGGATGGCTACACCTTC. Translation gives CASSFNGDGYTF.

There are a few counts of this clone. The rearrangement joins TRBV15 to TRBJ1-2; 8 bases are a match to TRBD1. Trimming cost V 5 bases and J 3 bases; bases outside gene matches: 5. Per the germline V gene, CDR1 is LNHNV and CDR2 is YYDKDF (reference sequence). CDR3 size: 14 residues. The CDR3 DNA reads as TGTGCCACCAGCCCTGACAGGGGCGACTATGGCTACACCTTC. This gives the protein CATSPDRGDYGYTF.

The chain recombines TRBV29-1 with TRBJ2-7, with no clear D. The CDR3 runs 15 residues. From germline, CDR1 is SQVTM and CDR2 ANQGSEA. Trimming took 7 bases from V and 3 from J, leaving 22 bases between them. The CDR3 loop reads CSAIALERSDYEQYF. The CDR3 DNA reads TGCAGCGCCATAGCTTTGGAGCGCTCCGACTACGAGCAGTACTTC.

DNA for the CDR3: TGCGCCAGCAGCTCTTACAGGGGGCTAAGAGAGACCCAGTACTTC. This codes for CASSSYRGLRETQYF. The genes are TRBV5-1 and TRBJ2-5, with 9 positions matching TRBD1. There are 15 residues in the CDR3. Germline V gives CDR1 SGHRS, CDR2 YFSETQ. The trim removed 3 bases at V and 4 bases at J, leaving 7 bases unmatched.

The chain links TRBV7-2 to TRBJ2-7; D unresolved. Germline V lookup: CDR1 SGHTA, CDR2 FQGNSA. Trimming removed 1 base at V and 0 bases at J, with 7 bases between. The CDR3 sequence is 14 residues long. CDR3 loop: CASSLVRSSYEQYF. CDR3 in DNA: TGTGCCAGCAGCTTAGTTAGGAGCTCCTACGAGCAGTACTTC.

The CDR3 nucleotides read TGTGCCAGCAGCGTGGGAGGGGGTAGCAGCGCTAGCACAGATACGCAGTATTTT. Its protein product is CASSVGGGSSASTDTQYF. The rearrangement links TRBV7-6 to TRBJ2-3; D is possibly TRBD2 (7 bases). The germline gives CDR1 SGHVS, CDR2 FNYEAQ. The CDR3 runs 18 residues. The V end lost 5 bases, the J end lost 0 bases, and 21 bases lay between the germline ends.

The CDR3: CASSPPSGRSMYEQYF. The CDR3 DNA sequence: TGTGCCAGCAGCCCGCCGAGCGGGAGAAGTATGTACGAGCAGTACTTC. V and J are TRBV4-2 and TRBJ2-7, with 8 positions matching TRBD2. The V gene's germline CDR1 is LGHNA and CDR2 YNFKEQ. The junction had 12 bases not matched to a gene; V was cut back by 4 bases and J by 4 bases. This CDR3 contains 16 residues.

The count of this clone is one. The genes are TRBV18 and TRBJ1-6; no firm D call. The germline V gene encodes CDR1 KGHSH and CDR2 LQKENI. This CDR3 spans 13 amino acids. Trimming cost V 2 bases and J 7 bases, with 6 bases left between them. This CDR3 is CASSPNENSPLHF. In nucleotides, the CDR3 is TGTGCCAGCTCACCAAACGAGAATTCACCCCTCCACTTT.

The genes are TRBV5-4 and TRBJ2-4; maybe TRBD1 (6 bases). Germline lookup yields CDR1 SGHNT and CDR2 YYREEE (reference sequence). The CDR3 runs to 13 residues. The germline V and J ends were trimmed by 4 bases and 5 bases, with 10 bases remaining between them. The chain's CDR3 is CASSPRTENIQYF. DNA for the CDR3: TGTGCCAGCAGCCCCCGGACAGAAAACATTCAGTACTTC.

J is TRBJ2-2 and V is TRBV5-4, with TRBD1 identical over 7 bases. Per germline, CDR1 SGHNT and CDR2 YYREEE (reference sequence). The CDR3 covers 15 residues. J was trimmed by 1 base and V by 1 base; bases with no gene match: 1. The CDR3 sequence is CASSLPGGNTGELFF. The CDR3, as DNA: TGTGCCAGCAGCTTGCCAGGGGGGAACACCGGGGAGCTGTTTTTT.

V and J are TRBV5-1 and TRBJ1-6, with TRBD1 as a possible D gene (6 bases). The germline gives CDR1 SGHRS, CDR2 YFSETQ. The CDR3 runs to 17 residues. The V and J ends lost 1 base and 7 bases respectively, with 18 bases between them. DNA for the CDR3: TGCGCCAGCAGCTTGACCCCTCAGGGGACGGACAATTCACCCCTCCACTTT. It translates to CASSLTPQGTDNSPLHF. The full variable domain, in which reference TRBV5-1 and TRBJ1-6 provide the parts outside the CDR3, is KAGVTQTPRYLIKTRGQQVTLSCSPISGHRSVSWYQQTPGQGLQFLFEYFSETQRNKGNFPGRFSGRQFSNSRSEMNVSTLELGDSALYLCASSLTPQGTDNSPLHFGNGTRLTVT.

Remarks on this clone: The junction differs from germline at one of its ends, possibly a read error. Other DNA sequences in the same sample also yield this CDR3. The chain recombines TRBV12-5 with TRBJ2-7, with 9 bases that match TRBD1. The CDR3 totals 14 residues. In germline, CDR1 is LGHNT, CDR2 FRNRAP. This CDR3 reads CASGRDRGAYEQYF. The DNA of the CDR3 is TGTGCTAGTGGCAGAGACAGGGGGGCCTACGAGCAATACTTC. Full variable domain (rest looked up from reference TRBV12-5 and TRBJ2-7): DARVTQTPRHKVTEMGQEVTMRCQPILGHNTVFWYRQTMMQGLELLAYFRNRAPLDDSGMPKDRFSAEMPDATLATLKIQPSEPRDSAVYFCASGRDRGAYEQYFGPGTRLTVT.

The chain carries TRBV5-4 and TRBJ1-4, with 7 bases aligning to TRBD1. The ends lost 3 bases at V and 4 bases at J; junction bases unmatched: 3. The CDR3 length is 14 residues. Germline V CDR1 and CDR2: SGHNT, YYREEE (reference sequence). The CDR3 DNA reads TGTGCCAGCAGCTCGGGACAGCTTAATGAAAAACTGTTTTTT. Translated: CASSSGQLNEKLFF.

The chain combines TRBV3-1 (or the pseudogene TRBV3-2) with TRBJ2-1; D gene ambiguous. CDR3 size: 13 residues. The germline V gene encodes CDR1 LGHDT and CDR2 YNNKEL (reference sequence). V lost 1 base, J lost 7 bases, and 8 bases lay in between. The CDR3 bases are TGTGCCAGCAGCCAAGGCCCCAGGAATGAGCAGTTCTTC. It specifies CASSQGPRNEQFF.

The rearrangement joins TRBV7-2 to TRBJ2-3, with 11 bases that match TRBD2. The germline gives CDR1 SGHTA, CDR2 FQGNSA. With V trimmed by 3 bases and J by 5 bases, 13 bases remained unmatched. The CDR3 sequence is 18 residues long. This CDR3 reads CASSFFSLAGGPKDTQYF. The DNA for the CDR3 is TGTGCCAGCAGCTTTTTCTCTCTAGCGGGGGGCCCGAAAGATACGCAGTATTTT.